A single sample is the source of the 29 T cell receptor beta chains below, sequenced in a study of OX40 agonist ivuxolimab in advanced cancers. This table comes from immunoSEQ multiplex PCR, and its TCRdb copy is limited to in-frame clones, with some not included. Of around 130,000 clones listed, 93% are singletons. The material was CD4+ or CD8+ T cells sorted from blood, obtained in a trial of the OX40 agonist ivuxolimab. These receptors all come from an adult with an advanced solid tumor such as melanoma, head and neck, liver or kidney cancer.

The rearrangement links TRBV6-6 to TRBJ1-1, with D maybe TRBD1 (6 bases). V was trimmed by 7 bases and J by 1 base, leaving 16 bases between them. CDR1 is MNHNY, CDR2 SVGAGI, per germline (reference sequence). This CDR3 contains 15 residues. The CDR3 DNA sequence: TGTGCCAGCAACGGATGGGGGGCGGAGAACACTGAAGCTTTCTTT. As protein: CASNGWGAENTEAFF.

V usage is TRBV7-8 and J usage is TRBJ2-2; 13 bases are a match to TRBD2. The length of the CDR3 is 19 residues. The trim removed 7 bases at V and 1 base at J, leaving 12 bases unmatched. Germline V CDR1 and CDR2: SGHVS, FQNEAQ. For the CDR3, the DNA is TGTGCCAGCACCACCGGACTAGCGGGGGCCCTAGAGAACACCGGGGAGCTGTTTTTT. Its protein product is CASTTGLAGALENTGELFF.

V and J are TRBV7-6 and TRBJ2-3; 9 bases agree with TRBD2. The CDR3 extends over 17 amino acids. J gave up 3 bases and V 5 bases, and 12 bases lay outside the gene matches. Germline CDR1 SGHVS, CDR2 FNYEAQ. CDR3: CASSPRIAGAGTDTQYF. The CDR3 nucleotides are TGTGCCAGCAGCCCCAGGATAGCGGGAGCCGGGACAGATACGCAGTATTTT.

This clone came up once. J is TRBJ1-2 and V is TRBV6-5; D may be TRBD1 (5 bases). V was cut by 6 bases and J by 2 bases, with 16 bases left in between. Germline values: CDR1 MNHEY, CDR2 SVGAGI. This CDR3 has 15 residues. The chain's CDR3 is CASSQTGGLNYGYTF. The CDR3, as DNA: TGTGCCAGCAGCCAAACGGGGGGACTGAACTATGGCTACACCTTC.

This chain links TRBV18 with TRBJ1-2, with 10 bases matching TRBD1. J was trimmed by 6 bases and V by 3 bases; bases with no gene match: 7. The CDR3 loop spans 15 amino acids. Germline V gene data show CDR1 as KGHSH and CDR2 as LQKENI. In nucleotides, the CDR3 is TGTGCCAGCTCACCCGGGGGACAGGGGTTGAATGGCTACACCTTC. Protein: CASSPGGQGLNGYTF. Full variable domain (outside the CDR3, taken from reference TRBV18 and TRBJ1-2): NAGVMQNPRHLVRRRGQEARLRCSPMKGHSHVYWYRQLPEEGLKFMVYLQKENIIDESGMPKERFSAEFPKEGPSILRIQQVVRGDSAAYFCASSPGGQGLNGYTFGSGTRLTVV.

The chain links TRBV28 to TRBJ1-2; tentative D call: TRBD1 (5 bases). The ends were cut back, 2 bases at V and 7 bases at J, with 14 bases in the middle. This CDR3 comprises 14 residues. The germline gives CDR1 MDHEN, CDR2 SYDVKM. Written as DNA, the CDR3 is TGTGCCAGCAGTTTAAGATCCGGGAGGGGTGGCTACACCTTC. Protein: CASSLRSGRGGYTF.

The chain employs TRBV5-1 and TRBJ1-2; D remains unclear. V was shortened by 6 bases and J by 2 bases, with 14 bases between the two germline ends. The CDR3 runs 14 residues. Germline CDR1 and CDR2: SGHRS and YFSETQ. This chain's CDR3 is CASNPGSLNYGYTF. In DNA, the CDR3 is TGCGCCAGCAACCCGGGATCTCTAAACTATGGCTACACCTTC.

The V gene is TRBV6-6, the J gene TRBJ2-3; D unclear. Deletions cut 6 bases from V and 0 bases from J, with 4 bases between. Germline-derived CDR1 and CDR2 are MNHNY and SVGAGI (reference sequence). The CDR3 covers 12 residues. The chain's CDR3 is CASRYSTDTQYF. The CDR3 DNA reads as TGTGCCAGCAGATACAGCACAGATACGCAGTATTTT.

As concerns this clone: An end of the junction does not agree with germline; a read error may underlie this. The chain joins TRBV5-6 to TRBJ1-1; 7 bases are shared with TRBD1. The CDR3 extends over 15 amino acids. Germline lookup yields CDR1 SGHDT and CDR2 YYEEEE. In nucleotides, the CDR3 is TGTGCCAGCAACTTGAACAGGGGTCGGAACACTGAAGCTTTCTTT. Translating gives CASNLNRGRNTEAFF.

The chain joins TRBV19 to TRBJ1-5; maybe TRBD1 (6 bases). CDR3 length: 16 residues. CDR1 LNHDA and CDR2 SQIVND come from the germline V gene (reference sequence). Trimming took 7 bases from V and 0 from J, leaving 16 bases between them. The DNA of the CDR3 is TGTGCCAGTAAACCCAGACAGGACTATAGCAATCAGCCCCAGCATTTT. Its translation is CASKPRQDYSNQPQHF.

The V call is TRBV18, the J call TRBJ2-7; no clear D gene. Per germline, CDR1 KGHSH and CDR2 LQKENI. Trimming shortened V by 6 bases and J by 3 bases, and 9 bases separated the two germline ends. The CDR3 contains 12 residues. This CDR3 is CASSTGYYEQYF. The CDR3 DNA reads TGTGCCAGCTCTACGGGTTACTACGAGCAGTACTTC.

The CDR3 bases are TGTGCCAGCAGTTCTAAGGGGTCCCCAACACCCCAGCATTTT. It translates to CASSSKGSPTPQHF. The V call is TRBV28, the J call TRBJ1-5; a weak D match, TRBD1 (5 bases). Trimming took off 4 bases at V and 10 bases at J, with 17 bases between the two ends. This CDR3 is built from 14 residues. Per the germline V gene, CDR1 is MDHEN and CDR2 is SYDVKM.

The sample holds a few counts of this clone. V and J are TRBV11-2 and TRBJ1-4; 10 bases align to TRBD1. Germline V lookup: CDR1 SGHAT, CDR2 FQNNGV. The CDR3 spans 18 residues. Germline trimming cut 2 bases from V and 8 bases from J; bases unmatched to any gene: 14. This chain's CDR3 is CASSLLGGWGQGSEKLFF. The DNA for the CDR3 is TGTGCCAGCAGCTTACTGGGGGGATGGGGACAGGGGTCGGAAAAACTGTTTTTT.

The chain uses TRBV6-6 and TRBJ2-7; 7 bases match TRBD1. The CDR3 sequence is 14 residues long. The V gene end was trimmed by 4 bases and the J gene end by 2 bases; junction bases not matched to a gene: 5. Germline CDR1 and CDR2: MNHNY and SVGAGI (reference sequence). CDR3 DNA sequence: TGTGCCAGCAGTTTTGACAGGGTCCCCTACGAGCAGTACTTC. Protein sequence: CASSFDRVPYEQYF.

The chain links TRBV19 to TRBJ2-7; a possible D gene is TRBD1 (5 bases). The V and J ends lost 5 bases and 1 base respectively, with 21 bases between them. CDR1 is LNHDA and CDR2 is SQIVND in the germline V gene (reference sequence). This CDR3 is 17 amino acids long. The CDR3 sequence: CASSRSLGQIPSYEQYF. The CDR3 coding sequence is TGTGCCAGTAGTCGATCCCTGGGGCAAATCCCTTCCTACGAGCAGTACTTC. The full variable domain, in which reference TRBV19 and TRBJ2-7 provide the parts outside the CDR3, is DGGITQSPKYLFRKEGQNVTLSCEQNLNHDAMYWYRQDPGQGLRLIYYSQIVNDFQKGDIAEGYSVSREKKESFPLTVTSAQKNPTAFYLCASSRSLGQIPSYEQYFGPGTRLTVT.

This sequence joins TRBV7-9 and TRBJ2-2; no clear D gene. V gave up 5 bases and J gave up 5 bases, with 6 bases separating them. This CDR3 spans 12 amino acids. CDR1 and CDR2 (germline): SEHNR, FQNEAQ (reference sequence). DNA for the CDR3: TGTGCCAGCAGCCCACCAACCGGGGAGCTGTTTTTT. Its protein product is CASSPPTGELFF.

The chain employs TRBV19 and TRBJ2-1; TRBD2 is a possible D gene (7 bases). Germline V gives CDR1 LNHDA, CDR2 SQIVND (reference sequence). Trimming took off 5 bases at V and 1 base at J, with 9 bases between the two ends. The CDR3 totals 14 residues. CDR3 coding DNA: TGTGCCAGTAGTGGGGGGGCGTCCTACAATGAGCAGTTCTTC. Its protein is CASSGGASYNEQFF.

V and J are TRBV5-6 and TRBJ1-2; 8 nucleotides match TRBD1. This CDR3 is 15 amino acids long. The V gene end was trimmed by 0 bases and the J gene end by 5 bases; junction bases not matched to a gene: 6. Germline V gives CDR1 SGHDT, CDR2 YYEEEE. The CDR3 spells CASSLVGQDGYGYTF. In DNA form, the CDR3 reads TGTGCCAGCAGCTTGGTGGGACAGGACGGATATGGCTACACCTTC.

This rearrangement joins TRBV5-1 to TRBJ2-5; tentatively, D is TRBD1 (6 bases). Trimming removed 1 base at V and 5 bases at J, with 12 bases between. The CDR3 covers 14 residues. Germline CDR1 is SGHRS and CDR2 is YFSETQ. The CDR3 DNA reads TGCGCCAGCAGCTTGTCAGGGGTTGGGGAGACCCAGTACTTC. This translates into CASSLSGVGETQYF.

V gene TRBV7-9 combines with J gene TRBJ1-2; TRBD1 aligns across 7 bases. The germline gives CDR1 SEHNR, CDR2 FQNEAQ (reference sequence). The CDR3 totals 16 residues. The V and J ends lost 1 base and 4 bases, in that order; junction bases with no gene match: 9. The chain's CDR3 is CASSLEGTPGGYGYTF. The DNA for the CDR3 is TGTGCCAGCAGCTTAGAGGGGACACCAGGGGGCTATGGCTACACCTTC.

The chain links TRBV20-1 to TRBJ2-5, with D perhaps TRBD1 (6 bases). CDR3 length: 11 amino acids. Trimming removed 6 bases at V and 5 bases at J, with 10 bases between. In germline, CDR1 is DFQATT, CDR2 SNEGSKA (reference sequence). For the CDR3, the DNA is TGCAGTGCGTGGCAGGGGGAGACCCAGTACTTC. This gives the protein CSAWQGETQYF.

V gene TRBV29-1 combines with J gene TRBJ2-2, with D perhaps TRBD2 (5 bases). Trimming removed 4 bases at V and 2 bases at J, with 11 bases between. This CDR3 contains 14 residues. Germline-derived CDR1 and CDR2 are SQVTM and ANQGSEA. As DNA, the CDR3 is TGCAGCGTTGCGTGGACTGCCAACACCGGGGAGCTGTTTTTT. This gives the protein CSVAWTANTGELFF.

The V call is TRBV2, the J call TRBJ1-5, with unresolved D. CDR1 is SNHLY, CDR2 FYNNEI, per germline. CDR3 length: 12 residues. Trimming took off 6 bases at V and 11 bases at J, with 14 bases between the two ends. CDR3 bases: TGTGCCAGCAGGCAACAAGCCAAAGCCCAGCATTTT. Residues: CASRQQAKAQHF.

V gene TRBV2 combines with J gene TRBJ2-5, with D perhaps matching TRBD1 or TRBD2 (6 bases each). V gave up 2 bases and J gave up 1 base, with 8 bases separating them. The CDR3 sequence is 14 residues long. Germline V gives CDR1 SNHLY, CDR2 FYNNEI. The CDR3 reads CASSERGVQETQYF. The CDR3, as DNA: TGTGCCAGCAGTGAAAGGGGGGTCCAAGAGACCCAGTACTTC.

The rearrangement joins TRBV18 to TRBJ1-1, with 11 bases fitting TRBD1. Germline assignment: CDR1 KGHSH and CDR2 LQKENI. The CDR3 consists of 17 residues. V lost 4 bases and J lost 3; bases outside the gene matches: 10. The CDR3 nucleotides read TGTGCCAGCTCACGCCGGCGGGACAGGGGGAGGTACACTGAAGCTTTCTTT. Amino acids: CASSRRRDRGRYTEAFF.

This chain connects TRBV29-1 to TRBJ1-2; 9 bases are shared with TRBD1. This CDR3 has 13 amino acids. Trimming at V came to 7 bases and at J to 6 bases, leaving 9 bases not matched to a gene. The germline CDR1 and CDR2 sequences are SQVTM and ANQGSEA. The CDR3 region has the DNA TGCAGCGAAGACAGGGGGATGGGTGATGGCTACACCTTC. It is translated as CSEDRGMGDGYTF.

This clone was detected a few times. The V gene is TRBV4-1, the J gene TRBJ2-1; the D is unclear. Germline V lookup: CDR1 MGHRA, CDR2 YSYEKL. The CDR3 extends over 15 amino acids. V was cut by 0 bases and J by 2 bases, with 8 bases left in between. Here the CDR3 reads CASSQDEQPYNEQFF. The CDR3 DNA reads TGCGCCAGCAGCCAAGATGAGCAGCCCTACAATGAGCAGTTCTTC.

The chain links TRBV15 to TRBJ1-2; D might be TRBD1 (5 bases). Trimming stripped 3 bases from V and 5 bases from J, with 10 bases between. CDR1 is LNHNV and CDR2 is YYDKDF in the germline V gene (reference sequence). The length of the CDR3 is 13 residues. The CDR3 DNA is TGTGCCACCAGCAGGGGCAGGGAGTATGGCTACACCTTC. Translation: CATSRGREYGYTF.

The V call is TRBV18, the J call TRBJ1-1; D gene uncertain. The V and J ends lost 7 bases and 4 bases respectively, with 13 bases between them. The germline V gene has CDR1 KGHSH and CDR2 LQKENI. CDR3 length: 13 residues. DNA for the CDR3: TGTGCCAGCTTGTTTGAGGGTGGCACTGAAGCTTTCTTT. This codes for CASLFEGGTEAFF.